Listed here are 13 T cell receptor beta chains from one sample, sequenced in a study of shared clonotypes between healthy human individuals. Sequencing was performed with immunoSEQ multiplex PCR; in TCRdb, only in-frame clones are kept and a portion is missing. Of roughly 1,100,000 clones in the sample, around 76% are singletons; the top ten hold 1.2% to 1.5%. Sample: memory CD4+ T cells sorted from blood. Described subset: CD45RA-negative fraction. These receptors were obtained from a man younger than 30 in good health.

DNA of the CDR3: TGTGCCAGCAGCGTAGGCAGCGGGACCACATCAGATACGCAGTATTTT. Its protein product is CASSVGSGTTSDTQYF. The V call is TRBV9, the J call TRBJ2-3, with 7 bases that match TRBD2. Germline V gene sequence: CDR1 SGDLS, CDR2 YYNGEE. V was clipped by 0 bases and J by 4 bases; unmatched bases: 8. The length of the CDR3 is 16 residues.

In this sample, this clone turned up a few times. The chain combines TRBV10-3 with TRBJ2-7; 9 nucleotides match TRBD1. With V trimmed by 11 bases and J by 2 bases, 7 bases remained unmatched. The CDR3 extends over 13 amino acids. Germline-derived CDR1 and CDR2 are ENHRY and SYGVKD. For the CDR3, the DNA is TGTGCCGTAGGGACAGGGTTGACCTACGAGCAGTACTTC. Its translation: CAVGTGLTYEQYF.

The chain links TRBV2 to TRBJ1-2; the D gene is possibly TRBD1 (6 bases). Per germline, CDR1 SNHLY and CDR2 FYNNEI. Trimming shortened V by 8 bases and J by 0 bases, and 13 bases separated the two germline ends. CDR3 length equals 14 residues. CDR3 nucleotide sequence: TGTGCCAGCTACTCAGCAGGGGCTAACTATGGCTACACCTTC. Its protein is CASYSAGANYGYTF.

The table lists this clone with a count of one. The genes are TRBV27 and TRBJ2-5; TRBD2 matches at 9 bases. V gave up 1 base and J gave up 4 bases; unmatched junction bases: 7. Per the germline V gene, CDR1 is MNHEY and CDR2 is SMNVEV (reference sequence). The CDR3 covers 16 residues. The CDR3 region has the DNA TGTGCCAGCAGTTTATTTGCGGGGGGGTTCCCAGAGACCCAGTACTTC. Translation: CASSLFAGGFPETQYF.

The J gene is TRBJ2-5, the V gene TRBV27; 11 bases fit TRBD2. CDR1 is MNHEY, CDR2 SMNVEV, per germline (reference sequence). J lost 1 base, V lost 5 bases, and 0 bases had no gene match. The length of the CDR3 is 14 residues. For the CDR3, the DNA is TGTGCCAGCAGTGGACTAGCGGGCCAAGAGACCCAGTACTTC. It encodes CASSGLAGQETQYF.

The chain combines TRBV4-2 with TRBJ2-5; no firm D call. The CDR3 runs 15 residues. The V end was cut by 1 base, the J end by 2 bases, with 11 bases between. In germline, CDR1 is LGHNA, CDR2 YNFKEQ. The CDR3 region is CASSQGPRIQETQYF. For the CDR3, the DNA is TGTGCCAGCAGCCAAGGGCCTAGAATTCAAGAGACCCAGTACTTC.

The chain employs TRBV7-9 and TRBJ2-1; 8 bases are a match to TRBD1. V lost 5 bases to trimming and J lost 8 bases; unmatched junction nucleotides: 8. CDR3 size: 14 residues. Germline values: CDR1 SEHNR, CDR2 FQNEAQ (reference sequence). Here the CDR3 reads CASSQRGQVHEQFF. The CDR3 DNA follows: TGTGCCAGCAGCCAGAGGGGACAGGTGCATGAGCAGTTCTTC.

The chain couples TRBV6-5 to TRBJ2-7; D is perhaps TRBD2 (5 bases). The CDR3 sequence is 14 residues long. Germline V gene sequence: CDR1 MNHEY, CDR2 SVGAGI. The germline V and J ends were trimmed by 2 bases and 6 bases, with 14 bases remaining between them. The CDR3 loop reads CASSYRGIGSEQYF. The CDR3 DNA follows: TGTGCCAGCAGTTACCGAGGGATCGGAAGCGAGCAGTACTTC.

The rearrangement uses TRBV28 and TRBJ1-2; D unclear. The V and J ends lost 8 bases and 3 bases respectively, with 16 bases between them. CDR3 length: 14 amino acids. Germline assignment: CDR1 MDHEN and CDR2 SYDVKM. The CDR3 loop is CASHPGSKYYGYTF. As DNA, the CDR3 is TGTGCCAGCCATCCGGGATCTAAATACTATGGCTACACCTTC.

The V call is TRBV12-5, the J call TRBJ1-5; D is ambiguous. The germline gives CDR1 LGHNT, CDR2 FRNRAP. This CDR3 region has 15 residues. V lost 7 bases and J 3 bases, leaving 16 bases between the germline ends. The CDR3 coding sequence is TGTGCTAGTGCCAATGACGGGAACTTCAATCAGCCCCAGCATTTT. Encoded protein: CASANDGNFNQPQHF. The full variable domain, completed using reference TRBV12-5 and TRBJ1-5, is DARVTQTPRHKVTEMGQEVTMRCQPILGHNTVFWYRQTMMQGLELLAYFRNRAPLDDSGMPKDRFSAEMPDATLATLKIQPSEPRDSAVYFCASANDGNFNQPQHFGDGTRLSIL.

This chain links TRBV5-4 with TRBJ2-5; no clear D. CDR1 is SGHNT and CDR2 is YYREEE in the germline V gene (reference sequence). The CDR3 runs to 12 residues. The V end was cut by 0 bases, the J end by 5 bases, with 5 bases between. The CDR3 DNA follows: TGTGCCAGCAGCTTGGGCGTGGAGACCCAGTACTTC. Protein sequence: CASSLGVETQYF.

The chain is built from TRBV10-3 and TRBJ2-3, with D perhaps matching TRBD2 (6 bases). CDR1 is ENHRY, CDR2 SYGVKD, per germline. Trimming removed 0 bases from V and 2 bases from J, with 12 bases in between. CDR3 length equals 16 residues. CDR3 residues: CAISESGTQITDTQYF. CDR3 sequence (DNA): TGTGCCATCAGTGAGTCCGGGACTCAGATCACAGATACGCAGTATTTT.

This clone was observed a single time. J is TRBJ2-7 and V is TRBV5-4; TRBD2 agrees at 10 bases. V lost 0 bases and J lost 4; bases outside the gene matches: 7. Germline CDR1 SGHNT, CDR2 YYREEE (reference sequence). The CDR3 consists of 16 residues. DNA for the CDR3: TGTGCCAGCAGCTTGGGAGGGGTAGCGGGAGGTTACGAGCAGTACTTC. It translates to CASSLGGVAGGYEQYF.